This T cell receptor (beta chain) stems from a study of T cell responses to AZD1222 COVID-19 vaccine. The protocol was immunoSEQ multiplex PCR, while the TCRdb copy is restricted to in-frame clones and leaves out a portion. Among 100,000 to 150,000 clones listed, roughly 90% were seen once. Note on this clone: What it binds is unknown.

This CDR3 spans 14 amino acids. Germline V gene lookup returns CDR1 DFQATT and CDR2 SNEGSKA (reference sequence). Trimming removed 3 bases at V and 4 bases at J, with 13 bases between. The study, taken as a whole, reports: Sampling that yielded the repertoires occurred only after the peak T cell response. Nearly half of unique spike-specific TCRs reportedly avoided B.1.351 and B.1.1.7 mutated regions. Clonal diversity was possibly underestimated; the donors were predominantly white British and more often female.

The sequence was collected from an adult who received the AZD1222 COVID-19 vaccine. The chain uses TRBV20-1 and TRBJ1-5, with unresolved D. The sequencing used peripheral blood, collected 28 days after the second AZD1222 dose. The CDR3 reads CSASLHGVNQPQHF. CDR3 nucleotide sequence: TGCAGTGCTAGTCTTCACGGGGTTAATCAGCCCCAGCATTTT.